The next 3 T cell receptor beta chains were all read from a single sample in a study of OX40 agonist ivuxolimab in advanced cancers. Assay used: immunoSEQ multiplex PCR; TCRdb lists only in-frame clones, some missing. The repertoire holds over 45,000 clones, with more than 75% as singletons. Sequenced material: CD4+ or CD8+ T cells sorted from blood, taken in a trial of the OX40 agonist ivuxolimab. These receptors came from an adult with an advanced solid tumor such as melanoma, head and neck, liver or kidney cancer.

CDR3 sequence reads: CASGPSDRGRGGELFF. CDR3 nucleotide sequence: TGTGCTAGTGGACCCTCCGACAGGGGGCGAGGCGGGGAGCTGTTTTTT. This chain links TRBV12-5 with TRBJ2-2; 10 bases are a match to TRBD1. Per the germline V gene, CDR1 is LGHNT and CDR2 is FRNRAP. The J segment lost 7 bases and the V segment lost 6 bases, leaving 11 bases of the junction unmatched. This CDR3 has 16 residues. Full variable domain (missing parts from reference TRBV12-5 and TRBJ2-2): DARVTQTPRHKVTEMGQEVTMRCQPILGHNTVFWYRQTMMQGLELLAYFRNRAPLDDSGMPKDRFSAEMPDATLATLKIQPSEPRDSAVYFCASGPSDRGRGGELFFGEGSRLTVL.

CDR3 sequence reads: CASSLTSGSMRNEQFF. The CDR3 DNA sequence: TGCGCCAGCAGCTTGACTAGCGGGAGTATGCGCAATGAGCAGTTCTTC. V is TRBV5-1 and J is TRBJ2-1; 11 nucleotides match TRBD2. Unmatched junction bases numbered 6, after V lost 1 base and J lost 6 bases. The germline V gene has CDR1 SGHRS and CDR2 YFSETQ. This CDR3 is built from 16 residues.

The chain uses TRBV6-1 and TRBJ2-1, with D unclear. The germline V and J ends were trimmed by 7 bases and 0 bases, with 10 bases remaining between them. The CDR3 length is 14 residues. CDR1 is MNHNS, CDR2 SASEGT, per germline. CDR3 region: CASMRYSSYNEQFF. CDR3 nucleotide sequence: TGTGCCAGCATGCGGTATAGCTCCTACAATGAGCAGTTCTTC.